Following are 13 T cell receptor beta chains from one sample sequenced in a study of blood T cell repertoires in COVID-19. Sequencing was performed with immunoSEQ multiplex PCR; in TCRdb, only in-frame clones are kept and a portion is missing. This table has approximately 35,000 clones, 80% appearing once. The sequenced sample consisted of peripheral blood. The receptors here all came from an elderly man with acute or convalescent COVID-19.

The gene calls are TRBV6-1 and TRBJ2-7; 8 nucleotides line up with TRBD1. The germline V gene encodes CDR1 MNHNS and CDR2 SASEGT. CDR3 length equals 15 residues. Unmatched junction bases numbered 4, after V lost 2 bases and J lost 1 base. CDR3 DNA: TGTGCCAGCAGTGAACGGGGGACAGGTTCCTACGAGCAGTACTTC. It codes for CASSERGTGSYEQYF.

This clone appeared a few times. V usage is TRBV2 and J usage is TRBJ1-4, with D possibly TRBD1 on 6 matching bases. CDR3 length: 14 residues. V was shortened by 3 bases and J by 10 bases, with 15 bases between the two germline ends. CDR1 and CDR2 from the germline V gene are SNHLY and FYNNEI. Written as DNA, the CDR3 is TGTGCCAGCAGTGATCGTCGGGGGGCGGGAAAACTGTTTTTT. Translation gives CASSDRRGAGKLFF.

This clone was detected only a few times. The CDR3: CASSQDGTNTGELFF. In nucleotides, the CDR3 is TGTGCCAGCAGCCAAGATGGGACAAACACCGGGGAGCTGTTTTTT. The chain links TRBV3-1 (or the pseudogene TRBV3-2) to TRBJ2-2; a weak D match, TRBD1 (6 bases). V was trimmed by 0 bases and J by 2 bases, leaving 7 bases between them. From germline, CDR1 is LGHDT and CDR2 YNNKEL (reference sequence). The CDR3 runs to 15 residues.

This chain uses TRBV6-2 or TRBV6-3 with TRBJ2-7, with 10 bases identical to TRBD2. From germline, CDR1 is MNHEY and CDR2 SVGEGT. Losses at the gene ends were 2 bases for V and 5 bases for J; bases not matched to a gene: 3. CDR3 length equals 14 residues. CDR3 nucleotides: TGTGCCAGCAGTTACACCGGGACTAGCGACGAGCAGTACTTC. Protein: CASSYTGTSDEQYF.

The chain links TRBV7-2 to TRBJ2-5, with 9 positions matching TRBD2. CDR1 is SGHTA, CDR2 FQGNSA, per germline. The CDR3 extends over 15 amino acids. Trimming removed 4 bases from V and 1 base from J; junction bases left unmatched: 4. The CDR3 is CASSSLAGSQETQYF. CDR3 nucleotides: TGTGCCAGCAGCTCCCTAGCGGGATCCCAAGAGACCCAGTACTTC.

V gene TRBV2 combines with J gene TRBJ1-1; 7 positions match TRBD1. CDR1 and CDR2 (germline): SNHLY, FYNNEI. The junction had 10 bases not matched to a gene; V was cut back by 6 bases and J by 0 bases. The CDR3 consists of 16 residues. The CDR3 protein is CASRTKKGGLNTEAFF. CDR3 DNA: TGTGCCAGCAGGACTAAAAAAGGGGGCCTGAACACTGAAGCTTTCTTT.

This clone showed up just once. The gene calls are TRBV5-1 and TRBJ1-4; 7 nucleotides align to TRBD1. The CDR3 covers 15 residues. V was pared by 0 bases and J by 1 base, with 0 bases of the junction left unmatched. Germline V gene lookup returns CDR1 SGHRS and CDR2 YFSETQ. As DNA, the CDR3 is TGCGCCAGCAGCTTGGGGGACAGAACTAATGAAAAACTGTTTTTT. Protein product: CASSLGDRTNEKLFF.

The chain couples TRBV6-6 to TRBJ1-1; D ambiguous. V lost 0 bases and J 10 bases, leaving 12 bases between the germline ends. Germline V gene lookup returns CDR1 MNHNY and CDR2 SVGAGI (reference sequence). The CDR3 consists of 13 residues. CDR3 bases: TGTGCCAGCAGTTACTCCCGCGGCTTAGTAGCTTTCTTT. Translating it yields CASSYSRGLVAFF.

By share, this clone counts as medium-sized. This chain joins TRBV10-3 and TRBJ2-1; D remains unclear. CDR3 length equals 15 residues. Germline assignment: CDR1 ENHRY and CDR2 SYGVKD. V gave up 2 bases and J gave up 0 bases, with 8 bases separating them. The CDR3 protein is CAISERGLSYNEQFF. CDR3 DNA: TGTGCCATCAGTGAGAGAGGTCTCTCCTACAATGAGCAGTTCTTC.

This clone was detected ten times or more. The chain has TRBV18 and TRBJ2-2; 9 bases map to TRBD1. Trimming took 4 bases from V and 2 from J; bases not matched to a gene: 5. The CDR3 totals 16 residues. Germline V lookup: CDR1 KGHSH, CDR2 LQKENI. CDR3 nucleotide sequence: TGTGCCAGCTCACAACCGGGACAGGGAAACACCGGGGAGCTGTTTTTT. The encoded protein is CASSQPGQGNTGELFF.

This sequence joins TRBV6-5 and TRBJ2-5; D is possibly TRBD2 (5 bases). V was pared by 4 bases and J by 5 bases, with 11 bases between. The CDR3 loop spans 13 amino acids. Looked up from germline, CDR1 is MNHEY and CDR2 is SVGAGI. The CDR3 DNA reads TGTGCCAGCAGTTTTGGGCGGAGGGAGACCCAGTACTTC. It codes for CASSFGRRETQYF.

The count of this clone is one. The V call is TRBV28, the J call TRBJ1-4; D is undetermined. Trimming pared 2 bases from V and 11 bases from J, leaving 6 bases between. Germline V gives CDR1 MDHEN, CDR2 SYDVKM. There are 11 residues in the CDR3. The CDR3 coding sequence is TGTGCCAGCAGTTTACGCGGGAAACTGTTTTTT. Amino acids: CASSLRGKLFF.

The J gene is TRBJ2-7, the V gene TRBV5-1; 8 bases align to TRBD1. With 2 bases clipped from V and 2 bases from J, the junction kept 9 bases outside the gene matches. The CDR3 runs to 16 residues. CDR1 is SGHRS and CDR2 is YFSETQ in the germline V gene. CDR3 DNA sequence: TGCGCCAGCAGCTTTGAAACCGGACAGGGCACCTACGAGCAGTACTTC. The encoded protein is CASSFETGQGTYEQYF. Combining the CDR3 with reference TRBV5-1 and TRBJ2-7 gives the whole variable domain KAGVTQTPRYLIKTRGQQVTLSCSPISGHRSVSWYQQTPGQGLQFLFEYFSETQRNKGNFPGRFSGRQFSNSRSEMNVSTLELGDSALYLCASSFETGQGTYEQYFGPGTRLTVT.